A single sample is the source of the 23 T cell receptor beta chains below, sequenced in a study of T cell responses to AZD1222 COVID-19 vaccine. Using immunoSEQ multiplex PCR, the repertoire was profiled, and TCRdb retains in-frame clones only, with some absent. The sample includes about 160,000 clones, 88% of them seen just once. This specimen was peripheral blood, taken on day 0 of AZD1222 vaccination. The source of these receptors is an adult in good health.

The V gene is TRBV6-6, the J gene TRBJ1-2; TRBD1 might be the D (6 bases). This CDR3 contains 13 residues. Trimming left V 0 bases short and J 4 bases short, with 6 bases between. Germline V gene lookup returns CDR1 MNHNY and CDR2 SVGAGI (reference sequence). The CDR3 nucleotides are TGTGCCAGCAGTTACTCACAGGGCTATGGCTACACCTTC. Protein sequence: CASSYSQGYGYTF.

The genes are TRBV4-3 and TRBJ1-2, with D possibly matching TRBD1 (5 bases). Germline CDR1 and CDR2: LGHNA and YSLEER. CDR3 length equals 16 residues. V lost 0 bases and J 7 bases, leaving 18 bases between the germline ends. The chain's CDR3 is CASSQDRQGGFAGYTF. CDR3 in DNA: TGCGCCAGCAGCCAAGACAGGCAGGGTGGATTTGCTGGCTACACCTTC.

The CDR3: CASSYPKGQVDEQYF. The CDR3 region has the DNA TGTGCCAGCAGTTACCCGAAGGGACAGGTGGACGAGCAGTACTTC. The rearrangement uses TRBV6-2 or TRBV6-3 and TRBJ2-7, with TRBD1 matching 8 bases. Germline V lookup: CDR1 MNHEY, CDR2 SVGEGT. With V trimmed by 2 bases and J by 5 bases, 8 bases remained unmatched. This CDR3 spans 15 amino acids.

The genes are TRBV4-2 and TRBJ2-7; 11 bases line up with TRBD2. This CDR3 is 17 amino acids long. CDR1 and CDR2 (germline): LGHNA, YNFKEQ. The V gene end was trimmed by 3 bases and the J gene end by 2 bases; junction bases not matched to a gene: 9. CDR3 sequence: CASSHTSGGTTTYEQYF. The CDR3 DNA sequence: TGTGCCAGCAGCCATACTAGCGGGGGAACCACGACCTACGAGCAGTACTTC.

The CDR3 nucleotides are TGTGCCAGCAGACAGACTACTGAAGCTTTCTTT. Protein: CASRQTTEAFF. The genes are TRBV28 and TRBJ1-1; D remains unclear. V was clipped by 6 bases and J by 5 bases, with 7 bases between them. The CDR3 spans 11 residues. Germline CDR1 MDHEN, CDR2 SYDVKM. Full variable domain (outside the CDR3, taken from reference TRBV28 and TRBJ1-1): DVKVTQSSRYLVKRTGEKVFLECVQDMDHENMFWYRQDPGLGLRLIYFSYDVKMKEKGDIPEGYSVSREKKERFSLILESASTNQTSMYLCASRQTTEAFFGQGTRLTVV.

This chain uses TRBV24-1 with TRBJ1-2, with unresolved D. This CDR3 region has 11 residues. CDR1 is KGHDR and CDR2 is SFDVKD in the germline V gene. Trimming shortened V by 4 bases and J by 8 bases, and 7 bases separated the two germline ends. The CDR3: CATSEGYGYTF. The CDR3 DNA reads as TGTGCCACCAGTGAAGGCTACGGCTACACCTTC.

The chain carries TRBV7-9 and TRBJ2-7; 14 nucleotides align to TRBD2. The CDR3 is 14 residues long. The junction had 2 bases not matched to a gene; V was cut back by 5 bases and J by 5 bases. The germline gives CDR1 SEHNR, CDR2 FQNEAQ (reference sequence). CDR3 bases: TGTGCCAGCAGCCCGGGACTAGCGGGAGACGAGCAGTACTTC. It yields the protein CASSPGLAGDEQYF. The full variable domain, rest sourced from reference TRBV7-9 and TRBJ2-7, is DTGVSQNPRHKITKRGQNVTFRCDPISEHNRLYWYRQTLGQGPEFLTYFQNEAQLEKSRLLSDRFSAERPKGSFSTLEIQRTEQGDSAMYLCASSPGLAGDEQYFGPGTRLTVT.

This chain joins TRBV5-6 and TRBJ1-1; maybe TRBD1 (5 bases). CDR3 length: 14 residues. The ends were cut back, 0 bases at V and 4 bases at J, with 10 bases in the middle. Per the germline V gene, CDR1 is SGHDT and CDR2 is YYEEEE. The CDR3 loop is CASSLGQGITEAFF. The CDR3 DNA sequence: TGTGCCAGCAGCTTGGGTCAGGGAATCACTGAAGCTTTCTTT.

The sample holds a few counts of this clone. The J gene is TRBJ1-1, the V gene TRBV3-1 (or the pseudogene TRBV3-2), with a weak D call TRBD1 (6 bases). V was shortened by 4 bases and J by 6 bases, with 15 bases between the two germline ends. This CDR3 has 14 residues. Germline V gene lookup returns CDR1 LGHDT and CDR2 YNNKEL (reference sequence). CDR3 region: CASSLHRQAPEAFF. The CDR3, as DNA: TGTGCCAGCAGCCTCCATCGACAGGCTCCTGAAGCTTTCTTT.

The CDR3 DNA reads as TGCAGCGTTGAAGGGGACAGGGAGCTCCCCTATGGCTACACCTTC. Translated, it gives CSVEGDRELPYGYTF. The chain couples TRBV29-1 to TRBJ1-2, with 9 bases that match TRBD1. The junction had 7 bases not matched to a gene; V was cut back by 1 base and J by 4 bases. This CDR3 is 15 amino acids long. CDR1 is SQVTM and CDR2 is ANQGSEA in the germline V gene. The full variable domain, with the rest looked up from reference TRBV29-1 and TRBJ1-2, is SAVISQKPSRDICQRGTSLTIQCQVDSQVTMMFWYRQQPGQSLTLIATANQGSEATYESGFVIDKFPISRPNLTFSTLTVSNMSPEDSSIYLCSVEGDRELPYGYTFGSGTRLTVV.

This clone was seen only once. CDR3 in amino acids: CASSIDRDRGKNIQYF. The CDR3 nucleotides are TGTGCCAGTAGTATAGATCGGGACAGGGGGAAAAACATTCAGTACTTC. This sequence joins TRBV19 and TRBJ2-4; 11 bases map to TRBD1. Per germline, CDR1 LNHDA and CDR2 SQIVND (reference sequence). The ends lost 0 bases at V and 4 bases at J; junction bases unmatched: 2. The CDR3 length is 16 residues.

The chain links TRBV12-3 or TRBV12-4 to TRBJ1-2, with a possible D match to TRBD1 (5 bases). This CDR3 is built from 12 residues. Deletions cut 3 bases from V and 5 bases from J, with 7 bases between. CDR3 sequence: CASSFEGYGYTF. In nucleotides, the CDR3 is TGTGCCAGCAGTTTCGAGGGGTATGGCTACACCTTC.

This clone showed up just once. In DNA, the CDR3 is TGTGCCAGCAGTTCCCGGGACAGGGGCCGGGAGACCCAGTACTTC. Protein: CASSSRDRGRETQYF. The chain recombines TRBV28 with TRBJ2-5; TRBD1 matches at 10 bases. With V trimmed by 4 bases and J by 5 bases, 7 bases remained unmatched. Germline V gene sequence: CDR1 MDHEN, CDR2 SYDVKM. The CDR3 spans 15 residues.

The chain combines TRBV19 with TRBJ2-3; 7 bases match TRBD1. The junction had 6 bases not matched to a gene; V was cut back by 1 base and J by 2 bases. Per the germline V gene, CDR1 is LNHDA and CDR2 is SQIVND (reference sequence). The CDR3 extends over 16 amino acids. In nucleotides, the CDR3 is TGTGCCAGTAGTATAGGAGGGGGCATCACCACAGATACGCAGTATTTT. It is translated as CASSIGGGITTDTQYF.

V is TRBV5-6 and J is TRBJ2-7, with a weak D call TRBD2 (5 bases). Trimming shortened V by 2 bases and J by 5 bases, and 11 bases separated the two germline ends. CDR3 size: 13 residues. Germline V gene data show CDR1 as SGHDT and CDR2 as YYEEEE. This CDR3 is CASSFHGVHEQYF. Here the CDR3 DNA reads TGTGCCAGCAGCTTCCACGGGGTTCACGAGCAGTACTTC.

The CDR3 DNA reads TGTGCCAGCAGTCGAAAGAGGGCGGACCTGAACACTGAAGCTTTCTTT. It yields the protein CASSRKRADLNTEAFF. The chain carries TRBV21-1 and TRBJ1-1. TRBV21-1 is listed as a pseudogene. The CDR3 length is 16 residues.

The rearrangement joins TRBV25-1 to TRBJ1-1; D uncertain. From germline, CDR1 is MGHDK and CDR2 SYGVNS. Trimming took 6 bases from V and 0 from J, leaving 8 bases between them. The CDR3 spans 13 residues. The CDR3 region has the DNA TGTGCCAGCAGGACGGCCATGAACACTGAAGCTTTCTTT. This codes for CASRTAMNTEAFF.

This clone has only a few counts. This sequence joins TRBV19 and TRBJ1-1, with no clear D. This CDR3 has 13 amino acids. Deletions cut 2 bases from V and 1 base from J, with 5 bases between. Germline V lookup: CDR1 LNHDA, CDR2 SQIVND (reference sequence). CDR3 sequence: CASSISENTEAFF. DNA of the CDR3: TGTGCCAGTAGTATATCAGAGAACACTGAAGCTTTCTTT.

This clone was recorded a few times. This sequence joins TRBV7-9 and TRBJ1-5, with 9 bases aligning to TRBD1. The V segment lost 4 bases and the J segment 0 bases; nucleotides outside the gene matches: 7. The germline CDR1 and CDR2 sequences are SEHNR and FQNEAQ (reference sequence). The CDR3 is made up of 17 amino acids. The CDR3 nucleotides read TGTGCCAGCAGCTCGGGACAGGGCCGAACTAGCAATCAGCCCCAGCATTTT. Its protein is CASSSGQGRTSNQPQHF.

The chain carries TRBV5-5 and TRBJ2-5; TRBD1 matches 11 bases. This CDR3 comprises 16 residues. Germline trimming cut 3 bases from V and 4 bases from J; bases unmatched to any gene: 8. Germline V gene data show CDR1 as SGHKS and CDR2 as YYEKEE (reference sequence). As DNA, the CDR3 is TGTGCCAGCAGCTACGACATAGGGACAGGGGGAGAGACCCAGTACTTC. Its translation: CASSYDIGTGGETQYF. Filled out from reference TRBV5-5 and TRBJ2-5, the complete variable domain reads DAGVTQSPTHLIKTRGQQVTLRCSPISGHKSVSWYQQVLGQGPQFIFQYYEKEERGRGNFPDRFSARQFPNYSSELNVNALLLGDSALYLCASSYDIGTGGETQYFGPGTRLLVL.

The rearrangement links TRBV7-9 to TRBJ1-2; the match to TRBD1 covers 9 bases. The CDR3 loop spans 18 amino acids. The V and J ends lost 5 bases and 5 bases, in that order; junction bases with no gene match: 18. Germline loops: CDR1 SEHNR, CDR2 FQNEAQ (reference sequence). The CDR3 region is CASSPGLGWDRADYGYTF. The CDR3 coding sequence is TGTGCCAGCAGCCCCGGCCTCGGTTGGGACAGGGCCGATTATGGCTACACCTTC. Variable domain in full (rest from reference TRBV7-9 and TRBJ1-2): DTGVSQNPRHKITKRGQNVTFRCDPISEHNRLYWYRQTLGQGPEFLTYFQNEAQLEKSRLLSDRFSAERPKGSFSTLEIQRTEQGDSAMYLCASSPGLGWDRADYGYTFGSGTRLTVV.

The CDR3 DNA is TGTGCCAGCAGTTACGAGTCGGGACAGCCGAAAGGAAATCAGCCCCAGCATTTT. It encodes CASSYESGQPKGNQPQHF. V usage is TRBV6-2 or TRBV6-3 and J usage is TRBJ1-5, with 7 bases that match TRBD1. Germline V gene data show CDR1 as MNHEY and CDR2 as SVGEGT. V was pared by 2 bases and J by 4 bases, with 14 bases of the junction left unmatched. The CDR3 is 18 amino acids.

The V call is TRBV7-9, the J call TRBJ1-2; maybe TRBD1 (5 bases). Trimming stripped 3 bases from V and 4 bases from J, with 15 bases between. There are 15 residues in the CDR3. The germline V gene encodes CDR1 SEHNR and CDR2 FQNEAQ (reference sequence). CDR3 DNA: TGTGCCAGCAGCTTTGGGGGTGAAGGACTCTATGGCTACACCTTC. Translating it yields CASSFGGEGLYGYTF.